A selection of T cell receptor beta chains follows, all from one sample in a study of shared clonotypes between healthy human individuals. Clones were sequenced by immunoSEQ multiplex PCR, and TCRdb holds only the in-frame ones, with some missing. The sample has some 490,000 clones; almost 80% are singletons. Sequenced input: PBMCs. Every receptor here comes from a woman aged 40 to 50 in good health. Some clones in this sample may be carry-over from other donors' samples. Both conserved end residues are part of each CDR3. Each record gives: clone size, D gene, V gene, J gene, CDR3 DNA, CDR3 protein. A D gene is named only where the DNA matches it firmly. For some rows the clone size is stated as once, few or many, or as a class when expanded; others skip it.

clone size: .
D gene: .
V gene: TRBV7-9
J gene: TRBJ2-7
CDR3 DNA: TGTGCCAGCAGCTCCCCCTACCGCTCCTACGAGCAGTACTTC
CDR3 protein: CASSSPYRSYEQYF

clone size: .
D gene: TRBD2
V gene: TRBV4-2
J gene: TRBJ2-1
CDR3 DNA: TGTGCCAGCAGCCCCACTAGCGGGAGCTACAATGAGCAGCTCTTC
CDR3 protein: CASSPTSGSYNEQLF

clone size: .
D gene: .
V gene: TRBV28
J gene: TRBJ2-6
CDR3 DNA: TGTGCCAGCAGTCTAGGGGTTGCTGGGGCCAACGTCCTGACTTTC
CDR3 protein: CASSLGVAGANVLTF

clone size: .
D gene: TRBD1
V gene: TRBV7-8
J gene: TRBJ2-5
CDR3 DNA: TGTGCCAGCAGCCCGGACAGGGTAATCCAGACCCAGTACTTC
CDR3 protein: CASSPDRVIQTQYF

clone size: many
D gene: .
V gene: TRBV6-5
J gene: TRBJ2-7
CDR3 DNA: TGTGCCAGCAGGACGACAGTTGCCAGCTCCTACGAGCAGTACTTC
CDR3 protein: CASRTTVASSYEQYF

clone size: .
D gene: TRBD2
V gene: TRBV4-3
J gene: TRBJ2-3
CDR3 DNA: TGCGCCAGCAGCCTACAATACGTAACTAGCGGGAGGACAGATACGCAGTATTTT
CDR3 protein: CASSLQYVTSGRTDTQYF

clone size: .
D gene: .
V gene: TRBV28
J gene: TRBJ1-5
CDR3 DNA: TGTGCCAGCAGCCCAAGCAGGCATTATAGCAATCAGCCCCAGCATTTT
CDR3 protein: CASSPSRHYSNQPQHF

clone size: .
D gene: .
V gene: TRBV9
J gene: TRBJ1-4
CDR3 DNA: TGTGCCAGCAGCGTAGACGGACATAGTGAAAAACTGTTTTTT
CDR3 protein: CASSVDGHSEKLFF

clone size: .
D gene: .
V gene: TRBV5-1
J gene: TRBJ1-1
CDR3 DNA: TGCGCCAGCAGCCCAGGCGAGGGGGGCACTGAAGCTTTCTTT
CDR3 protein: CASSPGEGGTEAFF

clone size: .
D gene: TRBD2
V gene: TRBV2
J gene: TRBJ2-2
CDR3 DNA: TGTGCCAGCAGTGATGGGACTAGCGGGACGAACACCGGGGAGCTGTTTTTT
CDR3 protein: CASSDGTSGTNTGELFF

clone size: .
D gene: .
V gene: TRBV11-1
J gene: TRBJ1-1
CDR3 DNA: TGTGCCAGCAGCCAAATTGACAGTTCTGAAGCTTTCTTT
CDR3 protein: CASSQIDSSEAFF

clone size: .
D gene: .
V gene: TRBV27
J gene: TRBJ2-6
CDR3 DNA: TGTGCCAGCACCAGCAACTTTAGGGCCAACGTCCTGACTTTC
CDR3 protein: CASTSNFRANVLTF

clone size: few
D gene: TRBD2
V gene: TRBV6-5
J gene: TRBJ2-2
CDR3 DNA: TGTGCCAGCAGTTACCGGGAGGCCGGGGAGCTGTTTTTT
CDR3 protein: CASSYREAGELFF

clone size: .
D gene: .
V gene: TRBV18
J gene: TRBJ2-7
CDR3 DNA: TGTGCCAGCTCACCTACCGGGACAAACTACGAGCAGTACTTC
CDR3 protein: CASSPTGTNYEQYF

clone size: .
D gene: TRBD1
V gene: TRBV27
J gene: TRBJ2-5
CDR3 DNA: TGTGCCAGCAGTTTATGGCGGCAGGGGGCAGAGACCCAGTACTTC
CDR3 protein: CASSLWRQGAETQYF

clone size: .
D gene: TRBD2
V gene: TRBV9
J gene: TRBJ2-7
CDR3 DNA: TGTGCCAGCAGCGTGGCTGCGGGAGGGCCTCCCTACGAGCAGTACTTC
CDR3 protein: CASSVAAGGPPYEQYF

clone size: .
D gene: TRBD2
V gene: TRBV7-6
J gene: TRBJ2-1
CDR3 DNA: TGTGCCAGCAGCTTACTAGGGCGAGGGCTAGCGGGAAACAATGAGCAGTTCTTC
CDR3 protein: CASSLLGRGLAGNNEQFF

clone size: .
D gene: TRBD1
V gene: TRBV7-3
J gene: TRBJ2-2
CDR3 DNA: TGTGCCAGCTCCGGGACAGGGGTCGGTCTCACCGGGGAGCTGTTTTTT
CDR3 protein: CASSGTGVGLTGELFF

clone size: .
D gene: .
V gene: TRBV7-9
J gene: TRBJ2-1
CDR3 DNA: TGTGCCAGCAGCTTAGTTCCAGAGGCCTACAATGAGCAGTTCTTC
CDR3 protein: CASSLVPEAYNEQFF

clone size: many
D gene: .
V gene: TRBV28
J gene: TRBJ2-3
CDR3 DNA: TGTGCCAGCAGTTTCGGGTGGCGAGATACGCAGTATTTT
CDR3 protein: CASSFGWRDTQYF

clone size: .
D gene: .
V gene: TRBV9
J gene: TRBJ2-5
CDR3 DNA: TGTGCCAGCAGCGTAGGCATAGCGGACCAAGAGACCCAGTACTTC
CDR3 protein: CASSVGIADQETQYF

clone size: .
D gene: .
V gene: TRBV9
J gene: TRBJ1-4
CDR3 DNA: TGTGCCAGCAGCGTAGATGGCACATTATATGAAAAACTGTTTTTT
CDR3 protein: CASSVDGTLYEKLFF

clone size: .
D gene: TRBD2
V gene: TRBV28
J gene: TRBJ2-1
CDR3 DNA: TGTGCCAGCAGGGGGGGACTAGCGGGAAATGAGCAGTTCTTC
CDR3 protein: CASRGGLAGNEQFF

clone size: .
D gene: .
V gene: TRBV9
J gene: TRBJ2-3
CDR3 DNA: TGTGCCAGCAGCGTAGACTCTAGCACAGATACGCAGTATTTT
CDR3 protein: CASSVDSSTDTQYF

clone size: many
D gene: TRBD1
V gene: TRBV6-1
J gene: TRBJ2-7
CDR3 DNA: TGTGCCAGCAGTGAAGGGGCAGGGGGCTCCTACGAGCAGTACTTC
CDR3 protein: CASSEGAGGSYEQYF

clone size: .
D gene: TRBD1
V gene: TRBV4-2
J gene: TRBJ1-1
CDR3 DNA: TGTGCCAGCAGCCAGCGACAGGGGGCTTATGTGAACACTGAAGCTTTCTTT
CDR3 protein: CASSQRQGAYVNTEAFF

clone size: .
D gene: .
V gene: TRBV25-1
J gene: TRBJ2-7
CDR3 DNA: TGTGCCAGCAGTGAATTAGACAAGACCTACGGGCAGTACTTC
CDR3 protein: CASSELDKTYGQYF

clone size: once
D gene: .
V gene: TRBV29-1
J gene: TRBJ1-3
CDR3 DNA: TGCAGCTCCATAAGCTCTGGAGACACCATATATTTT
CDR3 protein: CSSISSGDTIYF

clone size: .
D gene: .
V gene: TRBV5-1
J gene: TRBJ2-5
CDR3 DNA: TGCGCCAGCAGGCTCCAACAAGAGACCCAGTACTTC
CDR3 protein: CASRLQQETQYF

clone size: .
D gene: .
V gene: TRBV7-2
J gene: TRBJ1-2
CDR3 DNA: TGTGCCAGCAGCTTAGATGACCATGGCTACACCTTC
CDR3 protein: CASSLDDHGYTF

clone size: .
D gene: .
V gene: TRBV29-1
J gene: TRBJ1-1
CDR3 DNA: TGCAGCGTTACTTCAAGGGTAGGCACTGAAGCTTTCTTT
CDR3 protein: CSVTSRVGTEAFF

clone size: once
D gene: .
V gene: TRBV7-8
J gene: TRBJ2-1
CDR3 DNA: TGTGCCAGCAGCCCTGAGGAACTCAATGAGCAGTTCTTC
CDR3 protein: CASSPEELNEQFF

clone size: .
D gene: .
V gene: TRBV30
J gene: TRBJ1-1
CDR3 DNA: TGTGCCTGGAGTGAGGGGAACACTGAAGCTTTCTTT
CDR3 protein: CAWSEGNTEAFF

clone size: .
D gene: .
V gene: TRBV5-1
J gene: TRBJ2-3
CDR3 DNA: TGCGCCAGCAGCTTGGGTCGGGAGTTTTCAGATACGCAGTATTTT
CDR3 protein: CASSLGREFSDTQYF

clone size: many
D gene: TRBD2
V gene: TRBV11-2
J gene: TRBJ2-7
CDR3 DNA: TGTGCCAGCAGAGATAGCGGGAGGGCCCACTACGAGCAGTACTTC
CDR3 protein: CASRDSGRAHYEQYF

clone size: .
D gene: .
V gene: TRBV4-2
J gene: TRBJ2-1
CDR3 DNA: TGTGCCAGCAGCCAAGACCCCGGGAGCTGGCAACAGTTCTTC
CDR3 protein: CASSQDPGSWQQFF

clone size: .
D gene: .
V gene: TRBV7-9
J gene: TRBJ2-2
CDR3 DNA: TGTGCCAGCAGCTTGGACGCTAGGAGGAGCACCGGGGAGCTGTTTTTT
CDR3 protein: CASSLDARRSTGELFF

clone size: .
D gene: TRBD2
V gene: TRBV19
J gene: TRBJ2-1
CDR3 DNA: TGTGCCAGTAGTATACGGGGCGGGAGTCGGGTGAATGAGCAGTTCTTC
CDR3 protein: CASSIRGGSRVNEQFF

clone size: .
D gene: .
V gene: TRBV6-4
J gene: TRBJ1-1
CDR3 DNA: TGTGCCAGCAGTTCCGCAGAGAACACTGAAGCTTTCTTT
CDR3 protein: CASSSAENTEAFF

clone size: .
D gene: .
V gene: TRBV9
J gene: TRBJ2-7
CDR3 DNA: TGTGCCAGCAGCCAGGGAGGATTCTACGAGCAGTACTTC
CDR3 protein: CASSQGGFYEQYF

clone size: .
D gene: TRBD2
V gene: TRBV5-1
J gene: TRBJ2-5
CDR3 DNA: TGCGCCAGCAGCCCGCTGGGACTAGCGCAACAAGAGACCCAGTACTTC
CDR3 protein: CASSPLGLAQQETQYF

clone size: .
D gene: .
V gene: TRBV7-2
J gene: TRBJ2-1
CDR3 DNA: TGTGCCAGCAGCTTTGAGGGAGCCTCCTACAATGAGCAGTTCTTC
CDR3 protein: CASSFEGASYNEQFF

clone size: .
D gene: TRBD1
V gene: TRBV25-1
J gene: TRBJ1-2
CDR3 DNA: TGTGCCAGCAGTCCAACAGGGGTTAGTGGCTACACCTTC
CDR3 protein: CASSPTGVSGYTF

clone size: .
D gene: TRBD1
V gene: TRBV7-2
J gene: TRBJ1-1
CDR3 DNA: TGTGCCAGCAGCATTTTCGGACAGGGAAGGACTGAAGCTTTCTTT
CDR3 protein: CASSIFGQGRTEAFF

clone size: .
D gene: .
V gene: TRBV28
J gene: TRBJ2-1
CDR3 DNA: TGTGCCAGCAGCAGATGGGGGACCTACAATGAGCAGTTCTTC
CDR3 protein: CASSRWGTYNEQFF

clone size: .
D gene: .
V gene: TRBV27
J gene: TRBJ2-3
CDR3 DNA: TGTGCCAGCAGTTCGCTATGGGGGGAGAATCGAAATACGCAGTATTTT
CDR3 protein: CASSSLWGENRNTQYF

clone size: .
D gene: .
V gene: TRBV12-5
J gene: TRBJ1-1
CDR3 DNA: TGTGCTAGTGGTTTGGGTCGGGTTCACCCGGCTTTCTTT
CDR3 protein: CASGLGRVHPAFF

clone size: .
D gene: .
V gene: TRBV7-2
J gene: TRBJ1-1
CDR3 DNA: TGTGCCAGCACCGCAGGGATGGGGAACACTGAAGCTTTCTTT
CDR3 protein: CASTAGMGNTEAFF

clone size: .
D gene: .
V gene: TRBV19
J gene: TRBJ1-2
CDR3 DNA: TGTGCCAGTAGTATTGGACGGGGGAACTATGGCTACACCTTC
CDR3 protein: CASSIGRGNYGYTF

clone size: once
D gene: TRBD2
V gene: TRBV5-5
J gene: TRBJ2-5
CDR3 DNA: TGTGCCAGCAGCTTGCCTAGCGGGAGCCAAGAGACCCAGTACTTC
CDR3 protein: CASSLPSGSQETQYF

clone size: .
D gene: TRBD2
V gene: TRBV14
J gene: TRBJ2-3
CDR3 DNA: TGTGCCAGCAGTCGTCTAGCGGGAGTTGGTACAGATACGCAGTATTTT
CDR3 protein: CASSRLAGVGTDTQYF

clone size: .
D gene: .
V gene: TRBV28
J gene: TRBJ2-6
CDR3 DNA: TGTGCCAGCAGTTTCAGCGGCGCCGCTGGGGCCAACGTCCTGACTTTC
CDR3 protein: CASSFSGAAGANVLTF